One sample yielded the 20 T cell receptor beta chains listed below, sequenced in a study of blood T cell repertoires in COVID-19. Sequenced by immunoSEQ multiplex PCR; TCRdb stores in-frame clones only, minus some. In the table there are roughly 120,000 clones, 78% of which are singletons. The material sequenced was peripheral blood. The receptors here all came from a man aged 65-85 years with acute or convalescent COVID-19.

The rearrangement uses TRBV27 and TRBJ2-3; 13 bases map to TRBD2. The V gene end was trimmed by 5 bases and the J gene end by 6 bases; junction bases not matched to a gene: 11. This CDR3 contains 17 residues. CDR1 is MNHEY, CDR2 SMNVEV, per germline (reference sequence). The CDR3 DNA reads TGTGCCAGCAGTCCCCCCGGACTAGCGGGGGCCGGGGATACGCAGTATTTT. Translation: CASSPPGLAGAGDTQYF.

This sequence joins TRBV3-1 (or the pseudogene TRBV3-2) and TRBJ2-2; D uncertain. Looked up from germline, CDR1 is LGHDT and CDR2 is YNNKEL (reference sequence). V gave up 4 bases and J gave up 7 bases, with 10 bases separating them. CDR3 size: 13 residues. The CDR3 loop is CASSRVPGGELFF. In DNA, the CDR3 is TGTGCCAGCAGCCGAGTCCCAGGCGGGGAGCTGTTTTTT.

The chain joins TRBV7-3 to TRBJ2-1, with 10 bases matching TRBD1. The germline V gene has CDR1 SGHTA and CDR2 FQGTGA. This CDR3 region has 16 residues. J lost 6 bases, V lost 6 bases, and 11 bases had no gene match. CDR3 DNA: TGTGCCAGCAGTTTCTCCGGGACAGGGGTGACCAATGAGCAGTTCTTC. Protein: CASSFSGTGVTNEQFF. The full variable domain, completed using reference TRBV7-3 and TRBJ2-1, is GAGVSQTPSNKVTEKGKYVELRCDPISGHTALYWYRQSLGQGPEFLIYFQGTGAADDSGLPNDRFFAVRPEGSVSTLKIQRTERGDSAVYLCASSFSGTGVTNEQFFGPGTRLTVL.

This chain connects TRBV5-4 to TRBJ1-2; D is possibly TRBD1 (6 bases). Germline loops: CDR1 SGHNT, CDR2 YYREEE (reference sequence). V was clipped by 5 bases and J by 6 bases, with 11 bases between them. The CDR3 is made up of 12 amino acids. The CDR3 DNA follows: TGTGCCAGCAGTCGTGACAGGAATGGCTACACCTTC. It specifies CASSRDRNGYTF.

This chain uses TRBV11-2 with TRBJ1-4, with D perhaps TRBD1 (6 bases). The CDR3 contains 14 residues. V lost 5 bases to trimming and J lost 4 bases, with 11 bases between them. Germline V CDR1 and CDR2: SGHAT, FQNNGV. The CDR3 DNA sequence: TGTGCCAGCAGCATCGGACAGTATAATGAAAAACTGTTTTTT. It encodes CASSIGQYNEKLFF.

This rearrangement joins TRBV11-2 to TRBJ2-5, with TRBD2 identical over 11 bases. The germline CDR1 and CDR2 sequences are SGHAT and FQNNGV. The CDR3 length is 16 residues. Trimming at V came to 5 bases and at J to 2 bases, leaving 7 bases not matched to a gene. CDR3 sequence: CASSPGTSGNQETQYF. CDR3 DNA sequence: TGTGCCAGCAGCCCCGGGACTAGCGGAAATCAAGAGACCCAGTACTTC. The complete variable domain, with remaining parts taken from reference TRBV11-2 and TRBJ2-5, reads EAGVAQSPRYKIIEKRQSVAFWCNPISGHATLYWYQQILGQGPKLLIQFQNNGVVDDSQLPKDRFSAERLKGVDSTLKIQPAKLEDSAVYLCASSPGTSGNQETQYFGPGTRLLVL.

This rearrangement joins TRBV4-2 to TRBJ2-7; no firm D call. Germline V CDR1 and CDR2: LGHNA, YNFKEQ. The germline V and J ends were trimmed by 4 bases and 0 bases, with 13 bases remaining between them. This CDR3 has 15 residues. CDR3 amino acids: CASSPGTADSYEQYF. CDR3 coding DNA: TGTGCCAGCAGCCCCGGCACGGCGGACTCCTACGAGCAGTACTTC.

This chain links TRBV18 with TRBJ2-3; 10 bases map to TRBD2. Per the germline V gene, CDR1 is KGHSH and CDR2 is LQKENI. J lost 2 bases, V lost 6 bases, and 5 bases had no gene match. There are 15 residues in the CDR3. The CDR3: CASSLAGEFTDTQYF. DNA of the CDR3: TGTGCCAGCTCGCTAGCGGGGGAATTCACAGATACGCAGTATTTT.

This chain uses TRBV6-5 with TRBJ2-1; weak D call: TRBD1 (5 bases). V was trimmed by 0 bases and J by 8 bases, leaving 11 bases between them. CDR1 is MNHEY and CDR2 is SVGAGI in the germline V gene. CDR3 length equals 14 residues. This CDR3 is CASSYSRVADEQFF. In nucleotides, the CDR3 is TGTGCCAGCAGTTACTCCAGGGTAGCCGATGAGCAGTTCTTC.

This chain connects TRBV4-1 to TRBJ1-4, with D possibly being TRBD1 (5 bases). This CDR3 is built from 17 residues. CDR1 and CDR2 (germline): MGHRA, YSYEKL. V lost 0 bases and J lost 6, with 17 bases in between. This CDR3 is CASSQDKSRGRDEKLFF. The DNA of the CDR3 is TGCGCCAGCAGCCAAGATAAGAGTCGGGGGAGGGATGAAAAACTGTTTTTT.

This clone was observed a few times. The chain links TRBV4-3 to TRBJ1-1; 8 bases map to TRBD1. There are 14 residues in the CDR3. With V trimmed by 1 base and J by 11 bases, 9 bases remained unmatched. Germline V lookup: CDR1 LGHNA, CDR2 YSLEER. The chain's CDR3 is CASSQGLQGASAFF. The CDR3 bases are TGCGCCAGCAGCCAAGGGCTGCAGGGGGCTTCGGCTTTCTTT.

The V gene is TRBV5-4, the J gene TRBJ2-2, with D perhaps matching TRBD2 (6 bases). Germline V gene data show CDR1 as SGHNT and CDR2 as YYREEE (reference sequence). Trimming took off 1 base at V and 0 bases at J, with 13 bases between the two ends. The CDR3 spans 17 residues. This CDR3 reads CASSLLASASNTGELFF. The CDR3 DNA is TGTGCCAGCAGCTTGTTGGCTAGCGCCTCGAACACCGGGGAGCTGTTTTTT.

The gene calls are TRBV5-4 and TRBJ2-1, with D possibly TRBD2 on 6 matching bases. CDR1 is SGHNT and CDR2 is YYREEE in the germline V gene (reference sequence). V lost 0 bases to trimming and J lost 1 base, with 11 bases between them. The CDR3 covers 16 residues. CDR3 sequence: CASSLAVGGSYNEQFF. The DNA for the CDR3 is TGTGCCAGCAGCTTGGCCGTGGGGGGATCCTACAATGAGCAGTTCTTC.

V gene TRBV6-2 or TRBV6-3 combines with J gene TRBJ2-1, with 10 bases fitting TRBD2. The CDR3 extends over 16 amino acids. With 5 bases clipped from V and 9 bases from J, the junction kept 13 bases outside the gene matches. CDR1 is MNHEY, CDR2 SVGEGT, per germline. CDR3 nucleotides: TGTGCCAGCAGTCCCCGGATAGCGGGGGGTCCAGGTGAGCAGTTCTTC. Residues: CASSPRIAGGPGEQFF.

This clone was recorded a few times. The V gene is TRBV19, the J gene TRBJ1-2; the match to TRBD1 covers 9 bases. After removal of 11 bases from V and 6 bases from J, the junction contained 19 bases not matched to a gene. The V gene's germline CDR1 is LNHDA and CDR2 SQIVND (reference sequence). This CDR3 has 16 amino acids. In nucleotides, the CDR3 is TGTGCCTTTAATACCTACCGCGGGACAGGGAGAGATGGCTACACCTTC. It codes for CAFNTYRGTGRDGYTF.

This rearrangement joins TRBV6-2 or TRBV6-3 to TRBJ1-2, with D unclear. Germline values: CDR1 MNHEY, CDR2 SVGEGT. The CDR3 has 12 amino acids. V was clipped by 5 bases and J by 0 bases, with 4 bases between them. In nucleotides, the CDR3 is TGTGCCAGCAGTCCCTCTAACTATGGCTACACCTTC. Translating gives CASSPSNYGYTF.

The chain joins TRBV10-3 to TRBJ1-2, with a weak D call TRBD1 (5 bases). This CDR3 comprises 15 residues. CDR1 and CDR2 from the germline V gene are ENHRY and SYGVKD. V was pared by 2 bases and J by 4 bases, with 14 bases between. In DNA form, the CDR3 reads TGTGCCATCAGTGAGACAGAGTCCGGGGGCTATGGCTACACCTTC. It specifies CAISETESGGYGYTF.

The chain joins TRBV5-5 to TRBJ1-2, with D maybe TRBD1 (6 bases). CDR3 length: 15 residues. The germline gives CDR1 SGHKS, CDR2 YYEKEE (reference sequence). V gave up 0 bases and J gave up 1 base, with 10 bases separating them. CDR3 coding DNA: TGTGCCAGCAGCTTGGTTTCAGGGGATAACTATGGCTACACCTTC. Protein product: CASSLVSGDNYGYTF.

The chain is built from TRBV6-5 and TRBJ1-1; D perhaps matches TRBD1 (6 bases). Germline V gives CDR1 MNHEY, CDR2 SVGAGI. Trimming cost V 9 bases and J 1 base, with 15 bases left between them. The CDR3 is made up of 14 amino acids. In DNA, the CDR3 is TGTGCCAGTGGGGGCCCCGTAGGGAACACTGAAGCTTTCTTT. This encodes CASGGPVGNTEAFF.

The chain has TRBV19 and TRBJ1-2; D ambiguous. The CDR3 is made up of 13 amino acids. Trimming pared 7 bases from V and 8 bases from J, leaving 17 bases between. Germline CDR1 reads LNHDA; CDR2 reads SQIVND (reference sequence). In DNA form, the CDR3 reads TGTGCCAGTAACCCTTCGACATTGGCCGGCTACACCTTC. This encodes CASNPSTLAGYTF.